This T cell receptor beta chain was obtained from a study of blood T cells in healthy people across ages (dated by TCRdb to about 2015). Notes on the research overall: Template switching captured roughly one uniquely barcoded TCR beta cDNA molecule per two T cells in model experiments. The study measured age-related changes in TCR beta repertoire diversity using deep sequencing normalized with unique cDNA molecular identifiers. The donors were split into four age groups: young (average around 15 years), middle-aged (about 40), aged (more than 60) and long-lived (roughly 88). Donors of different ages were randomly distributed across sequencing lanes to avoid experimental bias. Using the same blood draw, the study looked at two additional independent replicas of 1 million unique cDNA reads for two donors, one aged 18 to 30 and the other aged 80 or older.

Systemically healthy Caucasian individuals from Russia, about 38 in total and aged roughly 6 to 95 years, were included as donors. Each donor gave 8 to 10 milliliters of peripheral blood, collected into EDTA-treated Vacutainer tubes. Ficoll-Paque density-gradient centrifugation was used to isolate PBMCs, with at least 6.5 million per sample. Trizol reagent was used to extract total RNA from PBMCs, with at least 5.5 micrograms per sample. For every donor, an aliquot of PBMCs went through flow cytometry to measure the percentages of naive CD45RAhigh/CD27high T cells. Overall study results and their limits: Compared with the aged group, more naive CD4+ T cells, fewer expanded clones and increased TCR diversity were shown by the long-lived group, suggesting age selection. Estimates of total diversity based on one million sequenced T cells were considered lower bounds and underestimates. Since profiling was done on bulk unsorted PBMCs, naive and antigen-experienced compartments could not be conclusively compared. Observed TCR beta diversity per million T cells fell roughly linearly with age, and a significant reduction was already apparent by age roughly 40. There was a strong correlation between observed TCR beta diversity and the percentage of naive T cells measured by flow cytometry. The CMV infection status of donors was not known, potentially confounding age-related changes in expanded clonotypes.

This clonotype has just a few counts. Its antigen is not yet known. The sample holds no much larger clone one base away, and base qualities are not on file. V was cut back by 3 bases and J by 12 bases, leaving a gap of 25 bases between them. Including cysteine and phenylalanine, the CDR3 has 16 amino acids. Solely the CDR3 DNA is kept, with 48 bases framed from the first base. CDR1 and CDR2 are read off the germline V gene as SGHRS and YFSETQ. Receptor libraries were prepared by 5' RACE. The sequencer was an Illumina HiSeq 2500. The second PCR ran for roughly 7 to 12 cycles and used a J-beta primer mix along with a sample-barcoded 5' primer. Each TCR beta cDNA molecule received a unique molecular identifier from a template-switch 5' adaptor carrying 12 random nucleotides. Each sample yielded at least 2.5 million CDR3-containing paired-end reads. The Mint cDNA synthesis kit, primed by a TRBC-specific oligonucleotide, was used to synthesize first-strand cDNA from all RNA. After uracil-DNA glycosylase treatment, a first 18-cycle PCR used universal primers M1SS and BC2_uni_R on all cDNA. The paper's data handling went like this. Normalization of each sample was performed by random selection of 1 million high-quality reads, each carrying a distinct molecular identifier. Instead of being binned into consensus sequences, reads with shared molecular identifiers were discarded. CDR3 identification, clonotype clustering and error correction used MiTCR with a Q25 quality threshold and the strictest error-elimination algorithm. A nonparametric unseen species model using Euler transformation provided a lower-bound estimate of total TCR beta diversity. Using fastp at Q25 and MiXCR, TCRdb reprocessed the public reads and kept productive beta chains. Every distinct CDR3 protein forms one entry, paired with its most common genes and DNA. In this record, the V and J calls reflect TCRdb's handling and not the investigators' own analysis. In all, the sample holds about 1,400,000 distinct CDR3 sequences, and 42% of those were seen once. The ten largest clones take up under 8% of the sample.

Sequenced input: blood. This receptor was identified in a woman between 18 and 29 years old in good health. This sequence uses TRBV5-1 and TRBJ2-1; the D region possibly corresponds to TRBD1 (7 bases align). Read as DNA, the sequence is TGCGCCAGCAGCTCAGGGGGGACCCCCATTTCGATTGGGCAGTTCTTC. Protein translation: CASSSGGTPISIGQFF.